This T cell receptor (beta chain) was sequenced in a study of response to subunit inactivated influenza vaccine. V dropped 1 base and J dropped 0 bases, with 10 bases sitting between them. Germline values: CDR1 SGHVS, CDR2 FNYEAQ. This CDR3 region has 15 residues. General observations from the study: Every seasonal influenza vaccination brings in few new T cells, the authors suggested.

A remark on this clonotype: Its antigen is not known.

Each CDR3 protein is one row after TCRdb ran MiXCR on the RT-PCR reads. The sample carries around 530,000 distinct CDR3 sequences, about an eighth recorded once. The chain uses TRBV7-6 and TRBJ2-7; D call uncertain. The specimen was PBMCs from blood, collected on the day of vaccination. This clonotype was sampled from a man aged 50 to 59 who received an inactivated influenza vaccine. The CDR3 loop is CASSLEVASSYEQYF. CDR3 coding DNA: TGTGCCAGCAGCTTAGAAGTGGCGAGCTCCTACGAGCAGTACTTC.